The 17 T cell receptor beta chains given below trace back to one sample, sequenced in a study of beta chain features in type 1 diabetes. Study-level results: Type 1 diabetes patients had moderately but significantly shorter TCRB CDR3s in all four CD4+ subsets.

These TCRs are of unknown antigen specificity. cDNA synthesis used the whole RNA isolate, giving expressed TCRB sequences. Assay used: immunoSEQ multiplex PCR; TCRdb lists only in-frame clones, some missing. This table holds around 70,000 clones, roughly 49% found once. The specimen sequenced was central memory CD4+ T cells from blood. The source of these receptors is a man aged 30 to 45 with type 1 diabetes.

The gene calls are TRBV29-1 and TRBJ1-2; possibly TRBD1 for D (5 bases). The CDR3 covers 13 residues. The V end lost 4 bases, the J end lost 5 bases, and 14 bases lay between the germline ends. CDR1 and CDR2 from the germline V gene are SQVTM and ANQGSEA. The CDR3 spells CSVGRGIGYGYTF. The CDR3 coding sequence is TGCAGCGTTGGAAGGGGTATAGGGTATGGCTACACCTTC.

CDR3 bases: TGCGCCAGCAGAGTTGGGGGGGATGAGCAGTTCTTC. Translated, it gives CASRVGGDEQFF. The chain joins TRBV10-2 to TRBJ2-1; 7 bases agree with TRBD2. Germline V gene sequence: CDR1 WSHSY, CDR2 SAAADI. This CDR3 contains 12 residues. Losses at the gene ends were 6 bases for V and 8 bases for J; bases not matched to a gene: 4.

This clone has more than one count but fewer than ten. V and J are TRBV29-1 and TRBJ2-5; D call uncertain. The germline V and J ends were trimmed by 2 bases and 2 bases, with 12 bases remaining between them. Germline V gives CDR1 SQVTM, CDR2 ANQGSEA. This CDR3 region has 14 residues. CDR3 sequence reads: CSVEPTRRQETQYF. The CDR3 DNA reads TGCAGCGTTGAACCGACCCGCAGGCAAGAGACCCAGTACTTC.

This chain links TRBV5-1 with TRBJ1-5; 7 bases fit TRBD1. The CDR3 contains 15 residues. V trimming: 2 bases; J trimming: 7 bases; junction bases outside the gene matches: 9. Per the germline V gene, CDR1 is SGHRS and CDR2 is YFSETQ. The CDR3 here is CASSLEGAVNQPQHF. The CDR3 nucleotides are TGCGCCAGCAGCTTAGAGGGGGCAGTAAACCAGCCCCAGCATTTT.

The chain combines TRBV7-6 with TRBJ2-5, with 10 bases matching TRBD2. The CDR3 runs 16 residues. Germline CDR1 SGHVS, CDR2 FNYEAQ. V was clipped by 6 bases and J by 5 bases; unmatched bases: 12. CDR3 protein: CASSPTVAGGAETQYF. CDR3 in DNA: TGTGCCAGCAGTCCAACCGTAGCGGGGGGAGCGGAGACCCAGTACTTC.

This clone has a handful of counts. V gene TRBV6-1 combines with J gene TRBJ2-7; D gene unclear. This CDR3 has 10 amino acids. Trimming removed 6 bases at V and 5 bases at J, with 5 bases between. Germline V CDR1 and CDR2: MNHNS, SASEGT. For the CDR3, the DNA is TGTGCCAGCAGCCAAAACGAGCAGTACTTC. Translating it yields CASSQNEQYF.

This chain links TRBV19 with TRBJ1-2; 10 nucleotides align to TRBD1. The ends lost 6 bases at V and 5 bases at J; junction bases unmatched: 6. The V gene's germline CDR1 is LNHDA and CDR2 SQIVND (reference sequence). CDR3 length: 14 residues. CDR3 in amino acids: CASRPGTGEYGYTF. In nucleotides, the CDR3 is TGTGCCAGTAGACCCGGGACAGGGGAGTATGGCTACACCTTC.

This clone has only a few counts. The chain uses TRBV7-9 and TRBJ2-3; tentatively, D is TRBD1 (5 bases). This CDR3 region has 12 residues. Between the trimmed V and J ends, which lost 8 bases and 1 base, there was a span of 7 bases. The germline gives CDR1 SEHNR, CDR2 FQNEAQ (reference sequence). The CDR3 here is CASGAGTDTQYF. The CDR3 DNA reads TGTGCCAGCGGGGCCGGCACAGATACGCAGTATTTT.

This sequence joins TRBV6-5 and TRBJ1-6; D is unresolved. The CDR3 spans 15 residues. Trimming left V 0 bases short and J 2 bases short, with 5 bases between. Germline V gene data show CDR1 as MNHEY and CDR2 as SVGAGI. This CDR3 reads CASSYSTAYNSPLHF. CDR3 coding DNA: TGTGCCAGCAGTTACTCTACTGCCTATAATTCACCCCTCCACTTT.

The chain recombines TRBV6-1 with TRBJ1-1; 7 nucleotides agree with TRBD1. The CDR3 is 15 residues long. Per the germline V gene, CDR1 is MNHNS and CDR2 is SASEGT. V shed 1 base and J 0 bases; nucleotides not matched to a gene: 2. CDR3 sequence reads: CASSEVTGLNTEAFF. CDR3 sequence (DNA): TGTGCCAGCAGTGAAGTGACAGGGTTGAACACTGAAGCTTTCTTT.

V and J are TRBV6-6 and TRBJ2-5, with TRBD1 matching 9 bases. The CDR3 sequence is 14 residues long. Germline CDR1 MNHNY, CDR2 SVGAGI (reference sequence). V shed 7 bases and J 3 bases; nucleotides not matched to a gene: 6. CDR3 region: CASTVQGAEETQYF. For the CDR3, the DNA is TGTGCCAGCACCGTACAGGGGGCGGAAGAGACCCAGTACTTC.

The rearrangement joins TRBV27 to TRBJ1-6, with TRBD1 matching 7 bases. This CDR3 spans 16 amino acids. Per germline, CDR1 MNHEY and CDR2 SMNVEV (reference sequence). The ends lost 5 bases at V and 8 bases at J; junction bases unmatched: 12. The CDR3 DNA is TGTGCCAGCAGTCTCGGGACAGCTCGAAGAGATTCACCCCTCCACTTT. Translated, it gives CASSLGTARRDSPLHF.

The chain couples TRBV29-1 to TRBJ2-1; TRBD2 agrees at 9 bases. CDR3 size: 15 residues. V lost 3 bases and J lost 4; bases outside the gene matches: 7. Germline CDR1 and CDR2: SQVTM and ANQGSEA. This CDR3 reads CSVEGLAGLYNEQFF. The DNA for the CDR3 is TGCAGCGTTGAGGGTCTAGCGGGACTATACAATGAGCAGTTCTTC.

This clone came up a few times. V is TRBV6-1 and J is TRBJ2-7; D is perhaps TRBD2 (5 bases). The CDR3 totals 15 residues. The V end was cut by 2 bases, the J end by 0 bases, with 11 bases between. The germline V gene has CDR1 MNHNS and CDR2 SASEGT. CDR3 residues: CASSESGLISYEQYF. CDR3 DNA: TGTGCCAGCAGTGAAAGCGGACTTATCTCCTACGAGCAGTACTTC.

The V gene is TRBV14, the J gene TRBJ1-2; 8 bases line up with TRBD1. After removal of 4 bases from V and 5 bases from J, the junction contained 9 bases not matched to a gene. CDR1 is SGHDN, CDR2 FVKESK, per germline. The CDR3 is 15 amino acids. The CDR3 here is CASSPIRDRPYGYTF. As DNA, the CDR3 is TGTGCCAGCAGCCCAATAAGGGACAGGCCATATGGCTACACCTTC. Full variable domain (outside the CDR3, taken from reference TRBV14 and TRBJ1-2): EAGVTQFPSHSVIEKGQTVTLRCDPISGHDNLYWYRRVMGKEIKFLLHFVKESKQDESGMPNNRFLAERTGGTYSTLKVQPAELEDSGVYFCASSPIRDRPYGYTFGSGTRLTVV.

This chain joins TRBV6-4 and TRBJ1-5; D call uncertain. The CDR3 totals 16 residues. The germline CDR1 and CDR2 sequences are MRHNA and SNTAGT. V was clipped by 3 bases and J by 0 bases, with 12 bases between them. The CDR3 coding sequence is TGTGCCAGCAGTGAGGCCAGGCTTTATAGCAATCAGCCCCAGCATTTT. Its protein product is CASSEARLYSNQPQHF.

The genes are TRBV15 and TRBJ1-5, with D unresolved. V was clipped by 0 bases and J by 2 bases, with 17 bases between them. The CDR3 has 18 amino acids. Germline values: CDR1 LNHNV, CDR2 YYDKDF (reference sequence). CDR3 region: CATSRDPPGFRGNQPQHF. The CDR3 DNA reads TGTGCCACCAGCAGAGATCCCCCCGGGTTTCGTGGCAATCAGCCCCAGCATTTT. Full variable domain (outside the CDR3, taken from reference TRBV15 and TRBJ1-5): DAMVIQNPRYQVTQFGKPVTLSCSQTLNHNVMYWYQQKSSQAPKLLFHYYDKDFNNEADTPDNFQSRRPNTSFCFLDIRSPGLGDTAMYLCATSRDPPGFRGNQPQHFGDGTRLSIL.